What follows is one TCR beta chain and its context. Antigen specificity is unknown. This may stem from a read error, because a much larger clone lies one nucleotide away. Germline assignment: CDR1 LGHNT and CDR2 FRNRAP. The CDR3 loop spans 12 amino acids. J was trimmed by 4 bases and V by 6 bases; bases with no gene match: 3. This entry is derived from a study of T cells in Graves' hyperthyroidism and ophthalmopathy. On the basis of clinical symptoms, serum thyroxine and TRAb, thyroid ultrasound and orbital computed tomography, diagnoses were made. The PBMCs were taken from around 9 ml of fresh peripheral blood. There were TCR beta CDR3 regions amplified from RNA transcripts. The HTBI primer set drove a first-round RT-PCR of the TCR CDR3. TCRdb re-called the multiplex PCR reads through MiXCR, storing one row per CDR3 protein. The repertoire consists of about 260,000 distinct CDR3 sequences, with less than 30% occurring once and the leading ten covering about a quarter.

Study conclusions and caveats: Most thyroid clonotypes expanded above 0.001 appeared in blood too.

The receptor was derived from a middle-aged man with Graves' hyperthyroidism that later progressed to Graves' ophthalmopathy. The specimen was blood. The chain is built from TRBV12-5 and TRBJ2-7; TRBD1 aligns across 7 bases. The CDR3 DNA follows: TGTGCTAGTGGGGACAGGATATACGAGCAGTACTTC. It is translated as CASGDRIYEQYF.